This TCR beta chain derives from a study of blood T cells in healthy people across ages. Study-wide points: TCR beta diversity was tightly associated with the proportion of naive T cells. Considered underestimates were the diversity estimates obtained from one million T cells.

A word on this clonotype: Its matching antigen is unknown.

CDR1 is MNHEY and CDR2 is SVGAGI in the germline V gene. Between the trimmed V and J ends, which lost 2 bases and 3 bases, there was a span of 7 bases. The CDR3 is made up of 14 amino acids. Extraction of total RNA produced a minimum of 5 micrograms from each sample. Alongside a J-beta primer mix, a sample-barcoded 5' primer served in a second PCR lasting roughly 7 to 11 cycles. TCRdb called the 5' RACE reads again in MiXCR, with one record for every CDR3 protein. The sample has more than 1.4 million distinct CDR3 sequences; roughly 40% are singletons. This sequence originates from a woman under 30 in good health. The chain uses TRBV6-5 and TRBJ1-4, with D possibly TRBD1 on 5 matching bases. Sequencing was done on a sample of blood. CDR3 coding DNA: TGTGCCAGCAGTTACAGGGGTCCTAATGAAAAACTGTTTTTT. Translating it yields CASSYRGPNEKLFF.